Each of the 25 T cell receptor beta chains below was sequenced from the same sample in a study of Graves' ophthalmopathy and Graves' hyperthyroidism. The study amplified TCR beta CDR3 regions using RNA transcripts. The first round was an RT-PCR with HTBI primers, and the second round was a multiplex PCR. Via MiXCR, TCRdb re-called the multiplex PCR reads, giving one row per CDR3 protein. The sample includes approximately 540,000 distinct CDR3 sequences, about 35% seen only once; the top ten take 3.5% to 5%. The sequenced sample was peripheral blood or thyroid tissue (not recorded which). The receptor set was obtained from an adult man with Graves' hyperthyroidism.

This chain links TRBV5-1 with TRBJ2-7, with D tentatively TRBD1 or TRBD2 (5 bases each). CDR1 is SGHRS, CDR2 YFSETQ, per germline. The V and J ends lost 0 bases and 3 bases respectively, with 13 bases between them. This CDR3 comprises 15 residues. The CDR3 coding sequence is TGCGCCAGCAGCTTGGATGAGGGGTTGAGCTACGAGCAGTACTTC. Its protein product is CASSLDEGLSYEQYF.

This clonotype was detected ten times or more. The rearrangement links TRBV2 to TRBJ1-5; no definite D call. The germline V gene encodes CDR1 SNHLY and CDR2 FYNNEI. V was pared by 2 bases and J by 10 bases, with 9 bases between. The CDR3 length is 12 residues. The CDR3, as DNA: TGTGCCAGCAGTGAATTCGGTAGACCCCAGCATTTT. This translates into CASSEFGRPQHF. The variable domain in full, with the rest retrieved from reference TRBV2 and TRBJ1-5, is EPEVTQTPSHQVTQMGQEVILRCVPISNHLYFYWYRQILGQKVEFLVSFYNNEISEKSEIFDDQFSVERPDGSNFTLKIRSTKLEDSAMYFCASSEFGRPQHFGDGTRLSIL.

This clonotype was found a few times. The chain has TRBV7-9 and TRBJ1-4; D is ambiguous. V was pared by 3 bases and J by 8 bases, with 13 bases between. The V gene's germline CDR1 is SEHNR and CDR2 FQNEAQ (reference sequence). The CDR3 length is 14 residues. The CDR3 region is CASSFEAVREKLFF. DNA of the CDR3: TGTGCCAGCAGCTTTGAGGCAGTGCGAGAAAAACTGTTTTTT.

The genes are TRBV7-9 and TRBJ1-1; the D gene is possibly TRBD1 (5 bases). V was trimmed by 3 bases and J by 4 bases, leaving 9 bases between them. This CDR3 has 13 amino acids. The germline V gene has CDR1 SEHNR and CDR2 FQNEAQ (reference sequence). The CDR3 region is CASSLGEATEAFF. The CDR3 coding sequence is TGTGCCAGCAGCTTGGGGGAGGCCACTGAAGCTTTCTTT.

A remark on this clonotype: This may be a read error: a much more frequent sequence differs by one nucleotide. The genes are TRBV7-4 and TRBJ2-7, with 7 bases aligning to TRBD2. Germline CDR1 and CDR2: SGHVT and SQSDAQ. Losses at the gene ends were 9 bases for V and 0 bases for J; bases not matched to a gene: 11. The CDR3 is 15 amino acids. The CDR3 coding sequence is TGTGCCAGTCGTATGCGGGGGTCGAGCTCCTACGAGCAGTACTTC. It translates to CASRMRGSSSYEQYF. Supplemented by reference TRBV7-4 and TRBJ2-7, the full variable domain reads GAGVSQSPRYKVAKRGRDVALRCDSISGHVTLYWYRQTLGQGSEVLTYSQSDAQRDKSGRPSGRFSAERPERSVSTLKIQRTEQGDSAVYLCASRMRGSSSYEQYFGPGTRLTVT.

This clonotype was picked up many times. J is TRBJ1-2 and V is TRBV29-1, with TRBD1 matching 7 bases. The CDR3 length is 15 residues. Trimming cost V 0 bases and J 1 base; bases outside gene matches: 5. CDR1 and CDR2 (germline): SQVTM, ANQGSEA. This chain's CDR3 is CSVEDPGQSNYGYTF. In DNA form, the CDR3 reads TGCAGCGTTGAAGATCCGGGACAGAGTAACTATGGCTACACCTTC.

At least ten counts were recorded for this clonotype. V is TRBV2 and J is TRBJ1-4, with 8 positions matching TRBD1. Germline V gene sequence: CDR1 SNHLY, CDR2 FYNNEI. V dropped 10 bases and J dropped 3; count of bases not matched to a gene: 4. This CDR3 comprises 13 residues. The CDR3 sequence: CAIQGASNEKLFF. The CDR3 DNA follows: TGTGCCATCCAGGGGGCTTCTAATGAAAAACTGTTTTTT.

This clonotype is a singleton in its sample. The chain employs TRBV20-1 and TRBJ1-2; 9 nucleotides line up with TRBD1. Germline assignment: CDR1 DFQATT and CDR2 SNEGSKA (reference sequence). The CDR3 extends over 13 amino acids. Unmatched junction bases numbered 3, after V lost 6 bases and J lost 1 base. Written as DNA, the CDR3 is TGCAGTGCAAGGGACAGGGTTAACTATGGCTACACCTTC. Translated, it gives CSARDRVNYGYTF.

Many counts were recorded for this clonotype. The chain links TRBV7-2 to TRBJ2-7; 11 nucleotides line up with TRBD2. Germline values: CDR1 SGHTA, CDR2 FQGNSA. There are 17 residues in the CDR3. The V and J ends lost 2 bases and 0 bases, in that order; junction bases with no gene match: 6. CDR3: CASSLRGTSGPSYEQYF. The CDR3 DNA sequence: TGTGCCAGCAGCTTAAGGGGGACTAGCGGACCCTCCTACGAGCAGTACTTC.

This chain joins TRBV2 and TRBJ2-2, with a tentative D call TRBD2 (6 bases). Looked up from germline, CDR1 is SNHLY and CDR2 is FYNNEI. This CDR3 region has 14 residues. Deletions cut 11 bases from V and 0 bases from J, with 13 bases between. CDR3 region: CAAAGLPNTGELFF. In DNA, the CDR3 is TGTGCCGCCGCGGGACTCCCGAACACCGGGGAGCTGTTTTTT. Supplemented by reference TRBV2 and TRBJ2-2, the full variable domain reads EPEVTQTPSHQVTQMGQEVILRCVPISNHLYFYWYRQILGQKVEFLVSFYNNEISEKSEIFDDQFSVERPDGSNFTLKIRSTKLEDSAMYFCAAAGLPNTGELFFGEGSRLTVL.

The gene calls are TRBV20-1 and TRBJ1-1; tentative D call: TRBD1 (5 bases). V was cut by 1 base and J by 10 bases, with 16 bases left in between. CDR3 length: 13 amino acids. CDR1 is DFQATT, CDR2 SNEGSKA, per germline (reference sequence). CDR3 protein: CSARAQIGAVAFF. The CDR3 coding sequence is TGCAGTGCTAGAGCTCAGATCGGGGCCGTAGCTTTCTTT.

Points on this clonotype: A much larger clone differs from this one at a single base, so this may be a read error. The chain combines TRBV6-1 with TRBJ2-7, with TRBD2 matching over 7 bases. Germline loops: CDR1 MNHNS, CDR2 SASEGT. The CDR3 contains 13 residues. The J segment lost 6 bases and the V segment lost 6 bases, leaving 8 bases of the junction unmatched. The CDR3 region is CASRRLASLEQYF. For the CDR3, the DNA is TGTGCCAGCAGGCGACTAGCATCTCTCGAGCAGTACTTC.

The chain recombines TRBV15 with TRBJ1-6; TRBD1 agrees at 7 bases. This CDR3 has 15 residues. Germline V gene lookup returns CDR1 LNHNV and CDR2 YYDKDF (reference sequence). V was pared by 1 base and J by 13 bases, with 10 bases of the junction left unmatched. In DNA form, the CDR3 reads TGTGCCACCAGCAGAGTGACACAGGGGACTCAGCCCCTCCACTTT. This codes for CATSRVTQGTQPLHF.

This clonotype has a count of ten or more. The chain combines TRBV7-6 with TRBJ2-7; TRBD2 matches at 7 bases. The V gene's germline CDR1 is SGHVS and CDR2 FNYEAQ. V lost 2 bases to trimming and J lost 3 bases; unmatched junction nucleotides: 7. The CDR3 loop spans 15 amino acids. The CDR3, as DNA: TGTGCCAGCAGCTTAAGCGGGGCCCCTAGCTACGAGCAGTACTTC. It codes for CASSLSGAPSYEQYF.

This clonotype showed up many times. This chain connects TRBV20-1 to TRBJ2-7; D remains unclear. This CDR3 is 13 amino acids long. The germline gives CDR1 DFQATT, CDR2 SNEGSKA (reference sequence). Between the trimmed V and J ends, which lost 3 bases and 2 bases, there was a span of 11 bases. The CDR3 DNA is TGCAGTGCTAGGGGCCATCTACCCTACGAGCAGTACTTC. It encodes CSARGHLPYEQYF.

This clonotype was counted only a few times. The CDR3, as DNA: TGCGCCAGCAGTGAGTCGGGGACAGGGAAAGTTGGCAATCAGCCCCAGCATTTT. Translation: CASSESGTGKVGNQPQHF. The gene calls are TRBV10-2 and TRBJ1-5; 9 bases match TRBD1. The CDR3 sequence is 18 residues long. In germline, CDR1 is WSHSY, CDR2 SAAADI. Trimming at V came to 0 bases and at J to 2 bases, leaving 8 bases not matched to a gene.

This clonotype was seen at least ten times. For the CDR3, the DNA is TGTGCCAGCAGCTTACGGGGGTTGAACACTGAAGCTTTCTTT. As protein: CASSLRGLNTEAFF. The chain carries TRBV7-2 and TRBJ1-1, with a possible D match to TRBD1 (5 bases). Trimming cost V 2 bases and J 0 bases, with 7 bases left between them. From germline, CDR1 is SGHTA and CDR2 FQGNSA. CDR3 length: 14 amino acids.

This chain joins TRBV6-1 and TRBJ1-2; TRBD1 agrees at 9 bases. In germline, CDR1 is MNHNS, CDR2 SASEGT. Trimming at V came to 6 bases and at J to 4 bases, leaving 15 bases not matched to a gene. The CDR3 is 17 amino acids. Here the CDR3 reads CASSPRDRAVLGYGYTF. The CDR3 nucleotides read TGTGCCAGCAGCCCCCGGGACAGGGCAGTATTAGGCTATGGCTACACCTTC.

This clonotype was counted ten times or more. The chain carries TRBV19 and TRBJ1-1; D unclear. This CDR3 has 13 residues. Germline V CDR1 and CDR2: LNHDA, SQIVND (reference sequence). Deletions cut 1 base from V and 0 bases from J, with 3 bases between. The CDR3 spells CASSIGMNTEAFF. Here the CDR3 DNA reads TGTGCCAGTAGTATAGGCATGAACACTGAAGCTTTCTTT.

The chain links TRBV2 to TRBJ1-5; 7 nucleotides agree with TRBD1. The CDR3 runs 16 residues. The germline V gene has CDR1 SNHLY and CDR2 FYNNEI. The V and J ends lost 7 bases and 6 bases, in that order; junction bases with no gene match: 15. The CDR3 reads CASKVAVTGAVQPQHF. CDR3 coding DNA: TGTGCCAGCAAAGTAGCGGTTACAGGGGCGGTTCAGCCCCAGCATTTT.

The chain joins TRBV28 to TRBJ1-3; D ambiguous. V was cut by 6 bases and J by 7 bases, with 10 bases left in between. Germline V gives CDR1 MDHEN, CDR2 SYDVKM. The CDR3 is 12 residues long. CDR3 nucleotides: TGTGCCAGCAGGAGTCATTGGAACACCATATATTTT. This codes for CASRSHWNTIYF.

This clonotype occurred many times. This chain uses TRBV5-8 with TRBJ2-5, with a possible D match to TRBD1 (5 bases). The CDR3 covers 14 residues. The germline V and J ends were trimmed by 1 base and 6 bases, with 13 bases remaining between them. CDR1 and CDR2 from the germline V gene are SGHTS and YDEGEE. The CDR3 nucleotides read TGTGCCAGCAGCTTGTCTCCAGGGCGGCAGACCCAGTACTTC. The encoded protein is CASSLSPGRQTQYF.

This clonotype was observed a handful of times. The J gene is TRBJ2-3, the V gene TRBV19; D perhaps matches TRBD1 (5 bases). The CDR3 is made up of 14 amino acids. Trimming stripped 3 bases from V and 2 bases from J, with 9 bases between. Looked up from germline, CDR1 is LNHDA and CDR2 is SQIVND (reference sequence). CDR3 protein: CASSMSQATDTQYF. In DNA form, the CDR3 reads TGTGCCAGTAGTATGTCACAGGCCACAGATACGCAGTATTTT.

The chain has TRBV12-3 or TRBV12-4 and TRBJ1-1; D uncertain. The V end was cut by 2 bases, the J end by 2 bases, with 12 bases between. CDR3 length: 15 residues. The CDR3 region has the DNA TGTGCCAGCAGTTTATTAAGGTTATTAAACACTGAAGCTTTCTTT. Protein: CASSLLRLLNTEAFF.

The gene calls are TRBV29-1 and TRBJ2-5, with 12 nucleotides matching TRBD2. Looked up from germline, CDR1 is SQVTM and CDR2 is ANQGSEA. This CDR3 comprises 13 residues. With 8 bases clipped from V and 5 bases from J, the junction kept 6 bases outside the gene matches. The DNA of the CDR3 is TGCAGCAGCGACGGGACTAGCGGGGAGACCCAGTACTTC. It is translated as CSSDGTSGETQYF.